The 2 T cell receptor beta chains presented below share a single source sample, sequenced in a study of CD8+ T cells in alopecia areata. Following extraction, RNA underwent reverse transcription to cDNA, which served as the sequencing template. Assay used: immunoSEQ multiplex PCR; TCRdb lists only in-frame clones, some missing. The repertoire holds about 270,000 clones, with roughly 60% as singletons. Documented treatment: oral pan-JAK inhibitor, 5-10 mg twice daily. This sample comprised CD4+ T cells sorted from blood, obtained around week 54, from a patient treated with tofacitinib. Receptors were obtained from a human donor with alopecia areata.

The V call is TRBV5-6, the J call TRBJ1-2; D is uncertain. Germline V gene lookup returns CDR1 SGHDT and CDR2 YYEEEE. V lost 6 bases and J 2 bases, leaving 11 bases between the germline ends. CDR3 length: 13 amino acids. The DNA of the CDR3 is TGTGCCAGCAAGGAGGTCCAGAACTATGGCTACACCTTC. Its translation is CASKEVQNYGYTF.

This clone was seen a few times. The V call is TRBV15, the J call TRBJ2-1, with 10 bases matching TRBD1. The CDR3 has 16 amino acids. Germline V gene sequence: CDR1 LNHNV, CDR2 YYDKDF (reference sequence). The J segment lost 7 bases and the V segment lost 1 base, leaving 7 bases of the junction unmatched. The CDR3 region has the DNA TGTGCCACCAGCAGAGGGGGGACAGGGGTGGTGAATGAGCAGTTCTTC. Its protein product is CATSRGGTGVVNEQFF.